This T cell receptor (beta chain) came from a study of CD8 T cells in Susac syndrome. The CDR3 consists of 13 residues. Between the trimmed V and J ends, which lost 8 bases and 7 bases, there was a span of 12 bases. TCR beta sequencing was performed on blood CD8+ and CD4+ T cells. The multiple sclerosis controls, all treatment-naive patients, had relapsing-remitting disease that was stable or active. The authors negatively isolated CD8+ and CD4+ T cells and FACS-enriched TEMRA cells. Reverse transcription used about 0.5 to 1 ug RNA and random hexamers. An immunoSEQ multiplex PCR generated amplified TCR beta CDR3 products spanning 54 Vbeta and 13 Jbeta. TCRdb reprocessed the immunoSEQ multiplex PCR reads via MiXCR and lists one record per CDR3 protein. The repertoire consists of roughly 200,000 distinct CDR3 sequences, with 85% to 95% occurring once and the leading ten covering just over 0.08%.

This TCR derives from a human donor with multiple sclerosis. Sequencing was carried out using CD4+ T cells from PBMCs. The V and J genes are TRBV12-3 or TRBV12-4 and TRBJ1-6, with TRBD1 as a possible D gene (5 bases). CDR3 coding DNA: TGTGCCAGCGGGCAGGCAGGGAATTCACCCCTCCACTTT. It is translated as CASGQAGNSPLHF.